A selection of T cell receptor beta chains follows, all from one sample in a study of blood T cell repertoires in COVID-19. This table comes from immunoSEQ multiplex PCR, and its TCRdb copy is limited to in-frame clones, with some not included. The table includes 87,000 or so clones, roughly 87% detected once. The sequencing input was peripheral blood. The receptors originated from a man younger than 30 with COVID-19, enrolled during active disease. The CDR3 runs from the conserved cysteine through the conserved F or W. A D gene is named only where the DNA matches it firmly. Some rows have no size entry. The others give once, few or many, or a class for an expanded clone.

cdr3_aa: CAWGDRGRPLHF; clone_size: .; j_call: TRBJ1-6; v_call: TRBV30; d_call: TRBD1; cdr3_length: 12
cdr3_aa: CASRMGQGINEQYF; clone_size: .; j_call: TRBJ2-7; v_call: TRBV7-9; d_call: TRBD1; cdr3_length: 14
cdr3_aa: CASRRSMSGYNEQFF; clone_size: .; j_call: TRBJ2-1; v_call: TRBV28; d_call: .; cdr3_length: 15
cdr3_aa: CASSRGQASYNEQFF; clone_size: once; j_call: TRBJ2-1; v_call: TRBV27; d_call: TRBD1; cdr3_length: 15
cdr3_aa: CASSFLPTRDRDGYTF; clone_size: .; j_call: TRBJ1-2; v_call: TRBV7-3; d_call: TRBD1; cdr3_length: 16
cdr3_aa: CASRGTSVSSYEQYF; clone_size: .; j_call: TRBJ2-7; v_call: TRBV2; d_call: TRBD2; cdr3_length: 15
cdr3_aa: CAWSLGNTIYF; clone_size: once; j_call: TRBJ1-3; v_call: TRBV30; d_call: .; cdr3_length: 11
cdr3_aa: CASSLGGDYDEQYF; clone_size: .; j_call: TRBJ2-7; v_call: TRBV5-4; d_call: .; cdr3_length: 14
cdr3_aa: CASSQGLGQGYGYTF; clone_size: .; j_call: TRBJ1-2; v_call: TRBV4-2; d_call: TRBD1; cdr3_length: 15
cdr3_aa: CASSQAPLGLEAFF; clone_size: .; j_call: TRBJ1-1; v_call: TRBV3-1/TRBV3-2; d_call: .; cdr3_length: 14
cdr3_aa: CASTPGLAGTISTDTQYF; clone_size: .; j_call: TRBJ2-3; v_call: TRBV28; d_call: TRBD2; cdr3_length: 18
cdr3_aa: CASSLSTSRAYEQYF; clone_size: .; j_call: TRBJ2-7; v_call: TRBV3-1/TRBV3-2; d_call: .; cdr3_length: 15
cdr3_aa: CASSSRGGLVYEQYF; clone_size: .; j_call: TRBJ2-7; v_call: TRBV4-1; d_call: TRBD2; cdr3_length: 15
cdr3_aa: CASSYSRVPSAYEQYF; clone_size: .; j_call: TRBJ2-7; v_call: TRBV7-8; d_call: .; cdr3_length: 16
cdr3_aa: CASSPSRDRSETQYF; clone_size: .; j_call: TRBJ2-5; v_call: TRBV18; d_call: .; cdr3_length: 15
cdr3_aa: CASSGRDRGGRNQPQHF; clone_size: .; j_call: TRBJ1-5; v_call: TRBV6-1; d_call: TRBD1; cdr3_length: 17
cdr3_aa: CASSLSWAMNTEAFF; clone_size: .; j_call: TRBJ1-1; v_call: TRBV27; d_call: .; cdr3_length: 15
cdr3_aa: CASSVGRGGGGYTF; clone_size: .; j_call: TRBJ1-2; v_call: TRBV9; d_call: .; cdr3_length: 14
cdr3_aa: CASSLGLYGTSGYNEQFF; clone_size: few; j_call: TRBJ2-1; v_call: TRBV5-6; d_call: TRBD2; cdr3_length: 18
cdr3_aa: CASTWGGPSSEQFF; clone_size: .; j_call: TRBJ2-1; v_call: TRBV7-9; d_call: TRBD2; cdr3_length: 14
cdr3_aa: CASSRQSDIVSWAFF; clone_size: .; j_call: TRBJ1-1; v_call: TRBV6-2/TRBV6-3; d_call: .; cdr3_length: 15
cdr3_aa: CASSQVYRAGEQYF; clone_size: .; j_call: TRBJ2-7; v_call: TRBV4-3; d_call: .; cdr3_length: 14
cdr3_aa: CASGAGGSYNEQFF; clone_size: .; j_call: TRBJ2-1; v_call: TRBV5-1; d_call: TRBD2; cdr3_length: 14
cdr3_aa: CASSQARNYGYTF; clone_size: .; j_call: TRBJ1-2; v_call: TRBV14; d_call: .; cdr3_length: 13
cdr3_aa: CASSGGTLSSGNTIYF; clone_size: .; j_call: TRBJ1-3; v_call: TRBV18; d_call: .; cdr3_length: 16
cdr3_aa: CASSAGGAGYTF; clone_size: once; j_call: TRBJ1-2; v_call: TRBV5-8; d_call: .; cdr3_length: 12
cdr3_aa: CASSHHPGQGDQPQHF; clone_size: .; j_call: TRBJ1-5; v_call: TRBV5-1; d_call: TRBD1; cdr3_length: 16
cdr3_aa: CASSMGHKLTYEQYF; clone_size: .; j_call: TRBJ2-7; v_call: TRBV19; d_call: .; cdr3_length: 15
cdr3_aa: CSASSSGSDTDTQYF; clone_size: .; j_call: TRBJ2-3; v_call: TRBV20-1; d_call: TRBD2; cdr3_length: 15
cdr3_aa: CASNTGDSNQPQHF; clone_size: .; j_call: TRBJ1-5; v_call: TRBV19; d_call: TRBD1; cdr3_length: 14
cdr3_aa: CASSPVGGFPGELFF; clone_size: .; j_call: TRBJ2-2; v_call: TRBV4-2; d_call: .; cdr3_length: 15
cdr3_aa: CASSQGHSDQPQHF; clone_size: .; j_call: TRBJ1-5; v_call: TRBV4-1; d_call: .; cdr3_length: 14
cdr3_aa: CATTGGGTQYF; clone_size: .; j_call: TRBJ2-3; v_call: TRBV10-3; d_call: TRBD1; cdr3_length: 11
cdr3_aa: CADPCYGATDTQYF; clone_size: .; j_call: TRBJ2-3; v_call: TRBV28; d_call: .; cdr3_length: 14
cdr3_aa: CASSTLAVGTGELFF; clone_size: .; j_call: TRBJ2-2; v_call: TRBV28; d_call: TRBD2; cdr3_length: 15
cdr3_aa: CASSDRDRDHEQFF; clone_size: .; j_call: TRBJ2-1; v_call: TRBV6-4; d_call: TRBD1; cdr3_length: 14
cdr3_aa: CASTGLAGSYEQYF; clone_size: .; j_call: TRBJ2-7; v_call: TRBV6-5; d_call: TRBD2; cdr3_length: 14
cdr3_aa: CASSSPGSLETQYF; clone_size: .; j_call: TRBJ2-5; v_call: TRBV11-2; d_call: .; cdr3_length: 14
cdr3_aa: CSVLQGNGYTF; clone_size: few; j_call: TRBJ1-2; v_call: TRBV29-1; d_call: .; cdr3_length: 11
cdr3_aa: CASRGRGDEGTEAFF; clone_size: .; j_call: TRBJ1-1; v_call: TRBV2; d_call: .; cdr3_length: 15
cdr3_aa: CASSILADLSYEQYF; clone_size: .; j_call: TRBJ2-7; v_call: TRBV19; d_call: .; cdr3_length: 15
cdr3_aa: CASIDRDRGTEAFF; clone_size: once; j_call: TRBJ1-1; v_call: TRBV7-9; d_call: TRBD1; cdr3_length: 14
cdr3_aa: CASSPGQGSDTEAFF; clone_size: once; j_call: TRBJ1-1; v_call: TRBV28; d_call: TRBD1; cdr3_length: 15
cdr3_aa: CASSSGQRSLYEQYF; clone_size: .; j_call: TRBJ2-7; v_call: TRBV28; d_call: TRBD1; cdr3_length: 15
cdr3_aa: CASSPGLPKAEAFF; clone_size: .; j_call: TRBJ1-1; v_call: TRBV11-2; d_call: .; cdr3_length: 14
cdr3_aa: CASSLGLAGNEQFF; clone_size: .; j_call: TRBJ2-1; v_call: TRBV7-2; d_call: .; cdr3_length: 14